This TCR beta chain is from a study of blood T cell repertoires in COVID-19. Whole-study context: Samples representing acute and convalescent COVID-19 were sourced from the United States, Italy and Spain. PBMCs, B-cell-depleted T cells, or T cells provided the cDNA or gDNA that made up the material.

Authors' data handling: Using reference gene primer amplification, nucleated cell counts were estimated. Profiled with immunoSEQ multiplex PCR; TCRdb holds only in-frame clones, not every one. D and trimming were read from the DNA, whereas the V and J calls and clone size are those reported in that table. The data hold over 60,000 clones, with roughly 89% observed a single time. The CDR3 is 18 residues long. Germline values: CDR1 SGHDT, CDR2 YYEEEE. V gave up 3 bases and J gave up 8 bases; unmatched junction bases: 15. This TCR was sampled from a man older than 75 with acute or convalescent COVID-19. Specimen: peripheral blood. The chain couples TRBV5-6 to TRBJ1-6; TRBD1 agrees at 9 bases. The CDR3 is CASSSRPSGTGFYSPLHF. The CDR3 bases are TGTGCCAGCAGCTCGCGACCCTCCGGGACAGGGTTTTATTCACCCCTCCACTTT.